This TCR beta chain was sequenced during a study of blood T cell repertoires in COVID-19. Turning to the study itself: The study drew acute and convalescent COVID-19 samples from the United States, Italy and Spain. PBMCs, B-cell-depleted T cells, or T cells provided the cDNA or gDNA that made up the material.

Authors' analysis steps: Reference gene primer amplification gave estimated nucleated cell counts. The repertoire was sequenced with immunoSEQ multiplex PCR; TCRdb's copy has only in-frame clones and lacks some. That table gives V, J and clone size, and the DNA gave D and trimming. The repertoire has about 210,000 clones, 70% to 90% of them found once; the top ten carry about 4.8%. The sequenced material came from peripheral blood. This receptor was taken from a woman between 40 and 55 years old with acute or convalescent COVID-19.

In DNA form, the CDR3 reads TGTGCCAGCAGCTTGCGGGGAGAAGCTTTCTTT. This sequence encodes CASSLRGEAFF. The chain links TRBV5-8 to TRBJ1-1, with D unclear. This CDR3 comprises 11 residues. Germline lookup yields CDR1 SGHTS and CDR2 YDEGEE. V shed 1 base and J shed 8 bases, with 6 bases lying between them.